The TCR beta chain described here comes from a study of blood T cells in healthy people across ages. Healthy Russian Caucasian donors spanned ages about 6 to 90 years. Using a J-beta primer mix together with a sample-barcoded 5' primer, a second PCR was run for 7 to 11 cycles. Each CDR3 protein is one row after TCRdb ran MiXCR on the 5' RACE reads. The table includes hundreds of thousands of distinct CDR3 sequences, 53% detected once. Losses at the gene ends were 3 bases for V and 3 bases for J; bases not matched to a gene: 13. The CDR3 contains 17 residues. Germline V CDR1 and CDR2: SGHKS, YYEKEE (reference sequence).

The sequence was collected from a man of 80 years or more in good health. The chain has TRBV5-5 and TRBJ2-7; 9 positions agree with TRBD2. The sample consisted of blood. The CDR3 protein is CASSSGVAGASLYEQYF. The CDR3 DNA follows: TGTGCCAGCAGCTCCGGGGTAGCGGGAGCCTCGCTCTACGAGCAGTACTTC.